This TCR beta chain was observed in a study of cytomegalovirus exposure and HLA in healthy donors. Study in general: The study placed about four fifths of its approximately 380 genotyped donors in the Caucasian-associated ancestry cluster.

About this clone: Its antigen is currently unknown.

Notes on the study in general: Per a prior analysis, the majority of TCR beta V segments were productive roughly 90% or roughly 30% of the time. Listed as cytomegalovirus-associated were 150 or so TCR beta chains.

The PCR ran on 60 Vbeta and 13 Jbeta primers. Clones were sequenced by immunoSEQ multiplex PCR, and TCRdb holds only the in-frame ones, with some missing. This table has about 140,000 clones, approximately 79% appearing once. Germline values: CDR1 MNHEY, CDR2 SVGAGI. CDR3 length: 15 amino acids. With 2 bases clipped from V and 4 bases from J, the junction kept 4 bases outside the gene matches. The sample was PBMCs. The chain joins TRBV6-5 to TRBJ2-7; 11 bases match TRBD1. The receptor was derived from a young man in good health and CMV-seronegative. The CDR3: CASSYGTGGGYEQYF. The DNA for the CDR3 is TGTGCCAGCAGTTACGGGACAGGGGGGGGGTACGAGCAGTACTTC.